This T cell receptor beta chain was recorded in a study of Graves' ophthalmopathy and Graves' hyperthyroidism. With V trimmed by 10 bases and J by 5 bases, 3 bases remained unmatched. Germline V gives CDR1 MGHDK, CDR2 SYGVNS. The CDR3 has 13 residues. Amplified TCR beta CDR3 regions were obtained using RNA transcripts as template. Following a first-round RT-PCR that used HTBI primers, a second-round multiplex PCR was carried out. A single record per CDR3 protein comes from TCRdb applying MiXCR to the multiplex PCR reads. This sample has some 370,000 distinct CDR3 sequences; about a sixth occur once, and the top ten carry 2.4%. Aged 18 to 65, hyperthyroidism patients had new diagnoses of under 2 months' duration. This clonotype has ten or more counts.

The sequence was collected from an adult woman with stable Graves' hyperthyroidism. The rearrangement links TRBV25-1 to TRBJ1-6; 9 nucleotides agree with TRBD1. Material: peripheral blood. The CDR3 protein is CATGTGNNSPLHF. The CDR3, as DNA: TGTGCCACAGGGACAGGGAATAATTCACCCCTCCACTTT.